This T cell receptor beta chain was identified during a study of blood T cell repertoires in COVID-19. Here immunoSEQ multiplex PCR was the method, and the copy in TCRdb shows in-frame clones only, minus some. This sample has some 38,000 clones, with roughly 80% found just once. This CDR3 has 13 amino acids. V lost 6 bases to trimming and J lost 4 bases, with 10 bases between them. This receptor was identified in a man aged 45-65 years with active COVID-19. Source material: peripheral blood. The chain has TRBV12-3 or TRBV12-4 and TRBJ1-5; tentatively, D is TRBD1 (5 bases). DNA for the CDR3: TGTGCCAGCAGCCCCCAGGGAAATCAGCCCCAGCATTTT. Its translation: CASSPQGNQPQHF.